The 2 T cell receptor beta chains below come from one sample, sequenced in a study of T cell repertoires in cytomegalovirus infection. TCRdb passed the reads through MiXCR, listing each CDR3 protein once. This sample carries approximately 310,000 distinct CDR3 sequences, just under 25% of them seen once, and the ten largest clones take less than 15%. For these TCRs, the target antigens are not known. The specimen comprised cultured PBMCs, sampled from culture after CMV antigen stimulation. These receptors were taken from a human donor in good health (CMV status not recorded). Some clones in this sample may be carry-over from other donors' samples.

This clonotype has a handful of counts. CDR3 coding DNA: TGTGCCAGCAGTGACTCTCGGGGTGAAGCTTTCTTT. It specifies CASSDSRGEAFF. The V and J genes are TRBV6-4 and TRBJ1-1; no firm D call. There are 12 residues in the CDR3. The germline V and J ends were trimmed by 0 bases and 7 bases, with 6 bases remaining between them. Looked up from germline, CDR1 is MRHNA and CDR2 is SNTAGT.

The chain recombines TRBV29-1 with TRBJ2-5; a possible D gene is TRBD2 (5 bases). The germline V gene has CDR1 SQVTM and CDR2 ANQGSEA. Trimming removed 5 bases from V and 3 bases from J, with 7 bases in between. The CDR3 contains 11 residues. The CDR3 loop reads CSVSGEETQYF. The CDR3 nucleotides are TGCAGCGTTAGCGGCGAAGAGACCCAGTACTTC.